This T cell receptor (beta chain) was obtained from a study of CD8+CD57+ T cells in acquired aplastic anemia (dated by TCRdb to 2016 to 2018). Study-level background: A mean of 3.2 ug of DNA, ranging from about 0.17 to 30 ug, was extracted from sorted CD4+ and CD8+ cells. For healthy donor samples, the average read count was about 10 million for CD4+ cells and 11 million to 13 million for CD8+ cells.

Profiling of TCR beta VDJ combinations and CDR3 sequences used genomic DNA as the template. An Illumina HiSeq 2000 was used for TCR repertoire sequencing. On the authors' methods: TRBV/TRBJ rearrangement plots, CDR3 size and DJ length profiles, and Simpson's diversity index were used to evaluate the repertoires. The most abundant DNA sequence in the deep sequencing data was taken as the immunodominant clone. CDR3 amino acid sequences were screened for sharing across subjects and compared with published repertoires and the VDJdb database. TCRdb applied fastp at Q25 and MiXCR to the public reads, then kept only in-frame beta chains. Duplicate CDR3 protein sequences are folded into a single record with the most common DNA and genes. These V and J calls derive from TCRdb rather than the authors' analysis. The sample profile shows hundreds of thousands of distinct CDR3 sequences; about 70% of them were found once. 4% of the sample goes to the ten largest clones.

Looking up the germline V gene yields CDR1 SGHTA and CDR2 FQGNSA. The CDR3 covers 14 residues, taking in both the cysteine and the phenylalanine. Overall study results and their limits: Although some 28 CD8+ CDR3 sequences were shared by patients and controls, these sequences appeared highly expressed in patients and within the immunodominant clones of patients. Between patients and healthy controls, no significant difference in CD8+ Simpson's diversity was found (P=0.060).

About this clonotype: Its antigen remains undetermined. Because the CDR3's place on the DNA is in doubt, the DNA is left out and the CDR3 is given as listed by TCRdb.

TCR repertoires of sorted CD4+ and CD8+ blood T cells from severe aplastic anemia patients and healthy subjects were deep-sequenced in the study. Ficoll-Paque density gradient centrifugation was used to isolate peripheral blood mononuclear cells. Before DNA was extracted, CD4+ and CD8+ T cells were sorted using either FACS or magnetic beads. Sample: sorted CD4+, CD8+, or CD8+CD57+ T cells (not recorded which) from PBMCs. The chain was built from TRBV7-2 and TRBJ2-7; the table calls TRBD1, which could not be checked here. The clonotype originates from a human donor in good health, serving as a control. CDR3 loop: CASSFAGGTCEQDF.